One sample yielded the 17 T cell receptor beta chains listed below, sequenced in a study of immune cell composition in non-small cell lung cancer. Repertoires were generated with immunoSEQ multiplex PCR, while TCRdb's copy carries only in-frame clones and drops some. This sample yields some 6,600 clones, of which around 75% are seen a single time; about 15% belongs to the top ten. Sequencing was performed on lung tumor tissue. The origin of the receptors is a human donor with non-small cell lung cancer.

The chain couples TRBV5-1 to TRBJ2-2, with TRBD1 identical over 7 bases. V dropped 4 bases and J dropped 4; count of bases not matched to a gene: 7. CDR1 and CDR2 (germline): SGHRS, YFSETQ. The CDR3 consists of 15 residues. CDR3 in DNA: TGCGCCAGCAGCCCCGGGACAGAGGGCACCGGGGAGCTGTTTTTT. Translation: CASSPGTEGTGELFF. The full variable domain, in which reference TRBV5-1 and TRBJ2-2 provide the parts outside the CDR3, is KAGVTQTPRYLIKTRGQQVTLSCSPISGHRSVSWYQQTPGQGLQFLFEYFSETQRNKGNFPGRFSGRQFSNSRSEMNVSTLELGDSALYLCASSPGTEGTGELFFGEGSRLTVL.

The table lists this clone with a few counts. The rearrangement links TRBV19 to TRBJ2-6, with D perhaps matching TRBD1 (6 bases). Germline CDR1 is LNHDA and CDR2 is SQIVND (reference sequence). Deletions cut 4 bases from V and 2 bases from J, with 18 bases between. The CDR3 is made up of 18 amino acids. CDR3 amino acids: CASSNRDIGLPGANVLTF. CDR3 bases: TGTGCCAGTAGTAACCGGGACATAGGACTGCCTGGGGCCAACGTCCTGACTTTC.

The V and J genes are TRBV2 and TRBJ1-6, with 7 bases that match TRBD1. The CDR3 spans 17 residues. With 7 bases clipped from V and 1 base from J, the junction kept 10 bases outside the gene matches. Germline V gene data show CDR1 as SNHLY and CDR2 as FYNNEI. The CDR3 loop is CASNLGGARSYNSPLHF. For the CDR3, the DNA is TGTGCCAGCAACTTAGGGGGCGCGAGGTCCTATAATTCACCCCTCCACTTT.

The V gene is TRBV2, the J gene TRBJ2-5; TRBD2 agrees at 9 bases. The CDR3 runs 14 residues. Germline trimming cut 7 bases from V and 5 bases from J; bases unmatched to any gene: 8. From germline, CDR1 is SNHLY and CDR2 FYNNEI. For the CDR3, the DNA is TGTGCCAGCATTCGGCGGGAGGGGTTGGAGACCCAGTACTTC. It is translated as CASIRREGLETQYF.

This clone appeared once. The chain recombines TRBV10-3 with TRBJ1-2; 7 bases agree with TRBD1. CDR1 and CDR2 (germline): ENHRY, SYGVKD. Trimming cost V 11 bases and J 4 bases; bases outside gene matches: 7. The CDR3 has 12 residues. The CDR3 nucleotides read TGTGCCGGCAAAGGGGACAGCTATGGCTACACCTTC. It encodes CAGKGDSYGYTF.

CDR3 in amino acids: CASSMFSVPYNEQFF. CDR3 DNA: TGTGCCAGTAGTATGTTTTCAGTCCCCTACAATGAGCAGTTCTTC. This chain connects TRBV19 to TRBJ2-1; no reliable D call. V lost 3 bases and J 2 bases, leaving 11 bases between the germline ends. Germline V gene sequence: CDR1 LNHDA, CDR2 SQIVND (reference sequence). The CDR3 contains 15 residues.

The gene calls are TRBV13 and TRBJ1-5; D is uncertain. Per germline, CDR1 PRHDT and CDR2 FYEKMQ (reference sequence). CDR3 length: 14 residues. With 2 bases removed from V and 0 bases from J, the gap between germline ends came to 5 bases. As DNA, the CDR3 is TGTGCCAGCAGCTTACGGGGTAGCAATCAGCCCCAGCATTTT. Its protein is CASSLRGSNQPQHF.

The rearrangement joins TRBV2 to TRBJ2-2; 10 bases line up with TRBD1. This CDR3 is 14 amino acids long. Trimming took 5 bases from V and 5 from J; bases not matched to a gene: 2. The V gene's germline CDR1 is SNHLY and CDR2 FYNNEI. CDR3 protein: CASSRGQGTGELFF. CDR3 coding DNA: TGTGCCAGCAGTCGGGGACAGGGGACCGGGGAGCTGTTTTTT.

CDR3 in amino acids: CASSRTGWGEKLFF. The CDR3 DNA sequence: TGTGCCAGCAGCCGGACAGGGTGGGGTGAAAAACTGTTTTTT. V gene TRBV7-9 combines with J gene TRBJ1-4; 8 positions match TRBD1. Losses at the gene ends were 5 bases for V and 7 bases for J; bases not matched to a gene: 6. The CDR3 extends over 14 amino acids. CDR1 is SEHNR, CDR2 FQNEAQ, per germline (reference sequence).

The genes are TRBV7-2 and TRBJ1-1, with 7 bases identical to TRBD1. The CDR3 extends over 15 amino acids. Germline CDR1 and CDR2: SGHTA and FQGNSA. The V and J ends lost 6 bases and 0 bases, in that order; junction bases with no gene match: 7. The CDR3 DNA sequence: TGTGCCAGCAGTCGGGGACAGTCCATGAACACTGAAGCTTTCTTT. As protein: CASSRGQSMNTEAFF.

The V and J genes are TRBV7-3 and TRBJ1-1, with 7 positions matching TRBD1. Germline values: CDR1 SGHTA, CDR2 FQGTGA. The CDR3 consists of 14 residues. V shed 3 bases and J 6 bases; nucleotides not matched to a gene: 7. CDR3 coding DNA: TGTGCCAGCAGCTTGACAGGGAGTTTCCCTGAAGCTTTCTTT. The encoded protein is CASSLTGSFPEAFF.

This sequence joins TRBV9 and TRBJ2-3; a possible D gene is TRBD2 (7 bases). There are 16 residues in the CDR3. The V gene lost 3 bases and the J gene lost 1 base, with 15 bases spanning the gap. Looked up from germline, CDR1 is SGDLS and CDR2 is YYNGEE. This CDR3 reads CASSAQGGAGTDTQYF. The CDR3 DNA reads as TGTGCCAGCAGCGCCCAAGGGGGGGCAGGCACAGATACGCAGTATTTT.

J is TRBJ2-3 and V is TRBV4-1; D not certain. This CDR3 contains 15 residues. In germline, CDR1 is MGHRA, CDR2 YSYEKL. The V gene lost 4 bases and the J gene lost 5 bases, with 16 bases spanning the gap. Here the CDR3 reads CASSLRVEPGDTQYF. The DNA of the CDR3 is TGCGCCAGCAGCCTAAGAGTGGAACCGGGAGATACGCAGTATTTT.

The CDR3 DNA reads as TGTGCCAGCACCCCGGCAGGGGCGCACGGGGAGCTGTTTTTT. Its translation: CASTPAGAHGELFF. The chain carries TRBV25-1 and TRBJ2-2; D is possibly TRBD1 (6 bases). Trimming took 7 bases from V and 7 from J, leaving 16 bases between them. This CDR3 contains 14 residues. Germline-derived CDR1 and CDR2 are MGHDK and SYGVNS.

The chain couples TRBV10-1 to TRBJ2-2; TRBD2 agrees at 10 bases. The CDR3 spans 15 residues. After removal of 4 bases from V and 6 bases from J, the junction contained 5 bases not matched to a gene. Germline V gene sequence: CDR1 WNHNN, CDR2 SYGVQD (reference sequence). CDR3 sequence: CASSASGRVPGELFF. The CDR3, as DNA: TGCGCCAGCAGTGCTAGCGGGAGAGTCCCCGGGGAGCTGTTTTTT.

This sequence joins TRBV7-8 and TRBJ2-7, with TRBD2 matching 11 bases. The junction had 8 bases not matched to a gene; V was cut back by 7 bases and J by 0 bases. Per germline, CDR1 SGHVS and CDR2 FQNEAQ. The CDR3 contains 16 residues. The CDR3 loop is CASTPGLAAFSYEQYF. The CDR3 coding sequence is TGTGCCAGCACCCCGGGACTAGCGGCTTTCTCCTACGAGCAGTACTTC.

The chain couples TRBV6-4 to TRBJ1-1; D is perhaps TRBD1 (5 bases). The CDR3 runs 15 residues. V gave up 6 bases and J gave up 0 bases, with 14 bases separating them. Germline V gives CDR1 MRHNA, CDR2 SNTAGT. The DNA for the CDR3 is TGTGCCAGCAGAAACGACCCGGACATGAACACTGAAGCTTTCTTT. This codes for CASRNDPDMNTEAFF.